This TCR beta chain was documented in a study of cytomegalovirus exposure and HLA in healthy donors. Notes on the study in general: In a later analysis, most CMV-associated TCR beta chains appeared HLA-restricted. Being productive about 87% or about 30% of the time was typical of most TCR beta V segments in an earlier analysis.

The study ran its PCR with 60 Vbeta and 13 Jbeta primers. Repertoires were generated with immunoSEQ multiplex PCR, while TCRdb's copy carries only in-frame clones and drops some. The table records some 200,000 clones, 70% of them present only once. Germline assignment: CDR1 SNHLY and CDR2 FYNNEI. The ends were cut back, 7 bases at V and 0 bases at J, with 7 bases in the middle. This CDR3 spans 14 amino acids. This clone was counted only a few times. Its antigen is not known. V and J are TRBV2 and TRBJ2-6; no clear D. The receptor was isolated from a man in his forties in good health and CMV-seropositive. Sequenced input: PBMCs. CDR3 amino acids: CASTALSGANVLTF. The DNA for the CDR3 is TGTGCCAGCACAGCGCTCTCTGGGGCCAACGTCCTGACTTTC.